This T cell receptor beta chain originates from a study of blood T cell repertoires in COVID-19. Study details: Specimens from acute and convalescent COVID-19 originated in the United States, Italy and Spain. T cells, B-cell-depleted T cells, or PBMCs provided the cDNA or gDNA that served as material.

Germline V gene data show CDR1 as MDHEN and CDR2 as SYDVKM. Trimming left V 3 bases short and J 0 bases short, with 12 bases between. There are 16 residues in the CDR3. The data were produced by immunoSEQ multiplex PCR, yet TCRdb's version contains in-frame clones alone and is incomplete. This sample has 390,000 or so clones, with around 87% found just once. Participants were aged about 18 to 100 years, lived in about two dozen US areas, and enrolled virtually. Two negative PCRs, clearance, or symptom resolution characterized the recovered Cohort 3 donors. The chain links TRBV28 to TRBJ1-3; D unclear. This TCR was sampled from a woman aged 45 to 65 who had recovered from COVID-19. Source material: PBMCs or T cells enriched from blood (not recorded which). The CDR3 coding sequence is TGTGCCAGCAGTTTGTACTTTTCTAACTCTGGAAACACCATATATTTT. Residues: CASSLYFSNSGNTIYF.